This entry lists 16 T cell receptor beta chains sequenced from one sample in a study of regulatory T cells in long-lasting Graves disease. Researchers made TCR beta libraries by using iRepertoire HTBI primers and running Arm-PCR on CDR3 regions. From the multiplex PCR reads, TCRdb called clonotypes with MiXCR, one entry per CDR3 protein. Among roughly 410,000 distinct CDR3 sequences, 15% were seen once, and the ten largest hold about 7.6%. The time point here: newly diagnosed GD, antithyroid drugs for less than 3 months. Construction of the TCR library relied on RNA isolated from PBMCs. This same sample was also part of a study on T cells in Graves' hyperthyroidism and ophthalmopathy.

The source material was peripheral blood mononuclear cells (PBMCs), sampled at new diagnosis, from a patient treated with antithyroid drugs. The receptors shown here come from a woman aged 40 to 50 with Graves disease.

Of note for this clonotype: Possible read error: a much larger clone is one base away. This chain uses TRBV5-1 with TRBJ2-4; 7 bases fit TRBD2. Germline-derived CDR1 and CDR2 are SGHRS and YFSETQ. The CDR3 has 16 amino acids. CDR3 DNA: TGCGCCAGCAGCTTGGGGCTGGGCGGGAGTATGAATGAGCAGCTCTTC. Protein sequence: CASSLGLGGSMNEQLF.

This clonotype was seen a single time. It may be a read error: a sequence one base away is much more abundant. V and J are TRBV6-1 and TRBJ1-2; a possible D gene is TRBD1 (5 bases). The CDR3 is made up of 15 amino acids. Germline CDR1 reads MNHNS; CDR2 reads SASEGT. CDR3: CASSEPLRQNYGHTF. CDR3 nucleotides: TGTGCCAGCAGTGAACCTCTTCGACAGAACTATGGCCACACCTTC.

Worth noting for this clonotype: At one of its ends the junction is not consistent with the germline gene, which may arise from a read error. The chain links TRBV5-6 to TRBJ1-5; no firm D call. CDR1 is SGHDT and CDR2 is YYEEEE in the germline V gene. This CDR3 is 12 amino acids long. CDR3 coding DNA: TGTGCCAGCAGCTTCTTAAATCGGCCCCAGCATTTT. Translation gives CASSFLNRPQHF.

Concerning this clonotype: At one end, the junction sequence differs from germline, possibly due to a read error. The rearrangement links TRBV13 to TRBJ1-3, with unresolved D. The CDR3 has 15 residues. Germline V gene data show CDR1 as PRHDT and CDR2 as FYEKMQ (reference sequence). CDR3 DNA sequence: TGCGCCAGCAGCTTGGAGGGAAACTCCGGAAACACCATATATTTT. As protein: CASSLEGNSGNTIYF.

The CDR3 is CASSLASASSYNEQFF. CDR3 sequence (DNA): TGTGCCAGCAGCTTAGCCAGCGCGAGCTCCTACAATGAGCAGTTCTTC. V gene TRBV7-2 combines with J gene TRBJ2-1, with D unclear. The CDR3 has 16 residues. V was trimmed by 0 bases and J by 0 bases, leaving 9 bases between them. Per the germline V gene, CDR1 is SGHTA and CDR2 is FQGNSA.

There are many counts of this clonotype. The chain is built from TRBV7-9 and TRBJ2-1, with 11 bases matching TRBD2. CDR3 size: 16 residues. Germline CDR1 is SEHNR and CDR2 is FQNEAQ (reference sequence). V dropped 2 bases and J dropped 7; count of bases not matched to a gene: 7. CDR3 in amino acids: CASSLFGTSGWNEQFF. The DNA for the CDR3 is TGTGCCAGCAGCTTATTCGGGACTAGCGGATGGAATGAGCAGTTCTTC.

This clonotype has a handful of counts. The rearrangement joins TRBV5-1 to TRBJ1-5; the match to TRBD1 covers 7 bases. Germline values: CDR1 SGHRS, CDR2 YFSETQ. The CDR3 runs to 15 residues. The trim removed 0 bases at V and 5 bases at J, leaving 5 bases unmatched. The CDR3 region is CASSLDRGVDQPQHF. Written as DNA, the CDR3 is TGCGCCAGCAGCTTGGACAGGGGAGTGGATCAGCCCCAGCATTTT.

This clonotype showed up many times. The chain combines TRBV7-2 with TRBJ1-3; D unresolved. Germline V gene sequence: CDR1 SGHTA, CDR2 FQGNSA. Trimming took off 2 bases at V and 1 base at J, with 12 bases between the two ends. The CDR3 consists of 16 residues. DNA for the CDR3: TGTGCCAGCAGCTTACAAGGGATTGGGTCTGGAAACACCATATATTTT. Its protein is CASSLQGIGSGNTIYF.

CDR3 bases: TGCAGTGCTAGGCGCAGTCTCGACACTGAAGCTTTCTTT. As protein: CSARRSLDTEAFF. V and J are TRBV20-1 and TRBJ1-1; D gene unclear. Looked up from germline, CDR1 is DFQATT and CDR2 is SNEGSKA (reference sequence). CDR3 length equals 13 residues. Trimming left V 3 bases short and J 3 bases short, with 11 bases between.

This clonotype was seen many times. The genes are TRBV5-1 and TRBJ2-1, with 7 bases matching TRBD2. CDR3 length equals 17 residues. The trim removed 4 bases at V and 1 base at J, leaving 11 bases unmatched. Per the germline V gene, CDR1 is SGHRS and CDR2 is YFSETQ. The CDR3 sequence: CASSPVPQRESYNEQFF. The CDR3 DNA is TGCGCCAGCAGCCCCGTACCTCAGCGGGAATCCTACAATGAGCAGTTCTTC. Filled out from reference TRBV5-1 and TRBJ2-1, the complete variable domain reads KAGVTQTPRYLIKTRGQQVTLSCSPISGHRSVSWYQQTPGQGLQFLFEYFSETQRNKGNFPGRFSGRQFSNSRSEMNVSTLELGDSALYLCASSPVPQRESYNEQFFGPGTRLTVL.

This chain uses TRBV5-1 with TRBJ2-1; 7 bases agree with TRBD2. V dropped 4 bases and J dropped 2; count of bases not matched to a gene: 9. The germline gives CDR1 SGHRS, CDR2 YFSETQ. The CDR3 runs 16 residues. The CDR3 here is CASSGLGASPYNEQFF. Written as DNA, the CDR3 is TGCGCCAGCAGCGGACTAGGGGCTAGCCCCTACAATGAGCAGTTCTTC.

As for this clonotype: Its ends do not fully match the called genes, so a read error is possible. V gene TRBV19 combines with J gene TRBJ1-1; D is undetermined. The CDR3 runs 17 residues. The V gene's germline CDR1 is LNHDA and CDR2 SQIVND (reference sequence). The CDR3 DNA is TGTGCCAGTAGTATCGCAAGGCTCAGCTTTATAGACACTGAAGCTTCCTTT. Encoded protein: CASSIARLSFIDTEASF.

This clonotype was seen at least ten times. The chain has TRBV12-3 or TRBV12-4 and TRBJ1-5; TRBD1 is a possible D gene (6 bases). The CDR3 covers 15 residues. V lost 4 bases to trimming and J lost 4 bases, with 14 bases between them. Here the CDR3 reads CASSSKQGFNQPQHF. CDR3 in DNA: TGTGCCAGCAGTTCGAAACAGGGATTTAATCAGCCCCAGCATTTT.

The chain recombines TRBV5-1 with TRBJ1-1; 7 bases match TRBD1. This CDR3 contains 16 residues. Germline values: CDR1 SGHRS, CDR2 YFSETQ. J was trimmed by 1 base and V by 3 bases; bases with no gene match: 9. CDR3 loop: CASSSPGQRTNTEAFF. DNA of the CDR3: TGCGCCAGCAGCTCGCCGGGACAGCGGACGAACACTGAAGCTTTCTTT.

This clonotype was seen at least ten times. The J gene is TRBJ2-3, the V gene TRBV18, with a tentative D call TRBD2 (6 bases). Germline lookup yields CDR1 KGHSH and CDR2 LQKENI. V was clipped by 1 base and J by 0 bases, with 11 bases between them. CDR3 length equals 16 residues. The CDR3 loop reads CASSPRLASSTDTQYF. In DNA form, the CDR3 reads TGTGCCAGCTCACCACGGCTAGCGTCTAGCACAGATACGCAGTATTTT.

This clonotype was counted ten times or more. The chain couples TRBV28 to TRBJ2-1; 10 bases agree with TRBD2. Unmatched junction bases numbered 11, after V lost 8 bases and J lost 7 bases. Germline V gene lookup returns CDR1 MDHEN and CDR2 SYDVKM. The CDR3 is 15 residues long. CDR3 DNA sequence: TGTGCCAGCGGATTACTAGCGGGATTGAGGAATGAGCAGTTCTTC. As protein: CASGLLAGLRNEQFF.